The next 13 T cell receptor beta chains were all read from a single sample in a study of Graves' ophthalmopathy and Graves' hyperthyroidism. Using RNA transcripts, the TCR beta CDR3 regions were amplified. After a first-round RT-PCR with HTBI primers, a second-round multiplex PCR was run. From the multiplex PCR reads, TCRdb called clonotypes with MiXCR, one entry per CDR3 protein. In the table there are 40,000 to 50,000 distinct CDR3 sequences, over 40% of which are singletons. Input material: peripheral blood. The receptors stem from an adult man with Graves' ophthalmopathy.

J is TRBJ2-7 and V is TRBV7-3, with D perhaps TRBD1 or TRBD2 (5 bases each). The CDR3 contains 15 residues. Trimming shortened V by 4 bases and J by 3 bases, and 16 bases separated the two germline ends. Germline V gene sequence: CDR1 SGHTA, CDR2 FQGTGA. The CDR3 loop reads CASSSVQGGYYEQYF. CDR3 sequence (DNA): TGTGCCAGCAGCTCCGTCCAGGGCGGGTACTACGAGCAGTACTTC.

In this sample, this clonotype turned up a few times. The rearrangement links TRBV20-1 to TRBJ2-7; TRBD1 agrees at 11 bases. From germline, CDR1 is DFQATT and CDR2 SNEGSKA (reference sequence). J lost 7 bases, V lost 5 bases, and 4 bases had no gene match. The CDR3 runs to 12 residues. The CDR3 sequence is CSASGTGGEQYF. The DNA of the CDR3 is TGCAGTGCTTCCGGGACAGGGGGAGAGCAGTACTTC.

Notes on this clonotype: A much larger clone is a single base away; this may be a read error. The chain couples TRBV6-2 or TRBV6-3 to TRBJ2-2, with D unresolved. Germline values: CDR1 MNHEY, CDR2 SVGEGT. The CDR3 spans 14 residues. CDR3 in DNA: TGTGTCAGCAGTTACTCGAACTCTAACGGGGAGCTGTTTTTT. The encoded protein is CVSSYSNSNGELFF.

This clonotype was seen at least ten times. This chain links TRBV20-1 with TRBJ1-4; a weak D match, TRBD1 (6 bases). The V end was cut by 4 bases, the J end by 3 bases, with 18 bases between. The CDR3 runs to 16 residues. Germline values: CDR1 DFQATT, CDR2 SNEGSKA (reference sequence). CDR3: CSAKNEGKGANEKLFF. CDR3 nucleotides: TGCAGTGCTAAGAATGAGGGCAAGGGGGCTAATGAAAAACTGTTTTTT.

The CDR3 DNA sequence: TGTGCCACCCAGAGCAGGGGGGTGGCGGAGACCCAGTACTTC. This sequence encodes CATQSRGVAETQYF. This chain connects TRBV6-5 to TRBJ2-5; D is possibly TRBD1 (7 bases). The CDR3 totals 14 residues. V shed 10 bases and J shed 5 bases, with 20 bases lying between them. Per the germline V gene, CDR1 is MNHEY and CDR2 is SVGAGI.

The chain joins TRBV2 to TRBJ2-5; 7 bases agree with TRBD2. From germline, CDR1 is SNHLY and CDR2 FYNNEI. The CDR3 is 18 amino acids. V lost 6 bases, J lost 5 bases, and 21 bases stayed unmatched. CDR3 coding DNA: TGTGCCAGCAGCGACGCTTCTAGCGGCGCGAACACCGGGGAGACCCAGTACTTC. It yields the protein CASSDASSGANTGETQYF.

The chain uses TRBV5-1 and TRBJ2-7, with TRBD1 identical over 7 bases. V gave up 2 bases and J gave up 3 bases; unmatched junction bases: 2. This CDR3 is 13 amino acids long. Germline CDR1 and CDR2: SGHRS and YFSETQ. CDR3 protein: CASSFRDSYEQYF. CDR3 bases: TGCGCCAGCAGCTTTCGGGACAGCTACGAGCAGTACTTC.

The chain links TRBV18 to TRBJ2-7; 9 nucleotides match TRBD1. Germline assignment: CDR1 KGHSH and CDR2 LQKENI. The CDR3 covers 18 residues. The trim removed 3 bases at V and 5 bases at J, leaving 17 bases unmatched. The CDR3 reads CASSPLVFPGQGGHEQYF. CDR3 sequence (DNA): TGTGCCAGCTCACCTCTCGTATTCCCGGGACAGGGAGGCCACGAGCAGTACTTC. The whole variable domain, remainder taken from reference TRBV18 and TRBJ2-7, is NAGVMQNPRHLVRRRGQEARLRCSPMKGHSHVYWYRQLPEEGLKFMVYLQKENIIDESGMPKERFSAEFPKEGPSILRIQQVVRGDSAAYFCASSPLVFPGQGGHEQYFGPGTRLTVT.

Points on this clonotype: At one boundary the junction diverges from the germline segment, which might be a read error. The genes are TRBV20-1 and TRBJ1-1; 7 nucleotides agree with TRBD1. This CDR3 contains 12 residues. Looked up from germline, CDR1 is DFQATT and CDR2 is SNEGSKA (reference sequence). CDR3 sequence: CSARQGDTEALF. As DNA, the CDR3 is TGCAGTGCTAGACAGGGGGACACTGAAGCTCTCTTC.

Many counts were recorded for this clonotype. The chain joins TRBV5-4 to TRBJ2-3, with TRBD1 as a possible D gene (6 bases). The CDR3 is made up of 14 amino acids. Germline lookup yields CDR1 SGHNT and CDR2 YYREEE (reference sequence). The germline V and J ends were trimmed by 7 bases and 4 bases, with 16 bases remaining between them. CDR3 in DNA: TGTGCCAGCGGGGGCAGATCGGTAGCAGATACGCAGTATTTT. Translation: CASGGRSVADTQYF.

This clonotype is labeled as medium-sized. The genes are TRBV7-2 and TRBJ1-3; 7 bases line up with TRBD1. The CDR3 has 15 amino acids. J lost 5 bases, V lost 1 base, and 5 bases had no gene match. Germline V CDR1 and CDR2: SGHTA, FQGNSA. CDR3 residues: CASSLEGQRRNTIYF. The CDR3 nucleotides are TGTGCCAGCAGCTTAGAGGGACAGCGTCGAAACACCATATATTTT.

In its sample, this clonotype is medium-sized (0.01 to 0.1%). The chain combines TRBV5-1 with TRBJ1-1; D remains ambiguous. Germline lookup yields CDR1 SGHRS and CDR2 YFSETQ. Trimming shortened V by 3 bases and J by 0 bases, and 9 bases separated the two germline ends. This CDR3 has 14 residues. The CDR3: CASSSAIMNTEAFF. CDR3 in DNA: TGCGCCAGCAGCTCGGCCATTATGAACACTGAAGCTTTCTTT.

This clonotype was detected ten times or more. The CDR3 is CSASPQRGGPDTQYF. The DNA for the CDR3 is TGCAGTGCTAGCCCTCAGCGGGGGGGCCCAGATACGCAGTATTTT. The chain uses TRBV20-1 and TRBJ2-3, with 10 nucleotides matching TRBD2. Germline values: CDR1 DFQATT, CDR2 SNEGSKA (reference sequence). The V segment lost 3 bases and the J segment 4 bases; nucleotides outside the gene matches: 7. The CDR3 totals 15 residues.